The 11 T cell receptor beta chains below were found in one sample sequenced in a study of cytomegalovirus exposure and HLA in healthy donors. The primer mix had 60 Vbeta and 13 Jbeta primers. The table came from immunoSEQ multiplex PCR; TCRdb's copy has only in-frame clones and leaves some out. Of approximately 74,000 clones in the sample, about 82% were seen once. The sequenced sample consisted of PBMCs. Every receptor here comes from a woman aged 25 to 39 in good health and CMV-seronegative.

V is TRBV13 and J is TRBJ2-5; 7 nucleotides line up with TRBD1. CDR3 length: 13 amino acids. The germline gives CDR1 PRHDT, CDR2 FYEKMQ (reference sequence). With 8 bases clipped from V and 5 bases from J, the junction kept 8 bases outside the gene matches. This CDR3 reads CASSGRGWETQYF. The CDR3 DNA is TGTGCCAGCTCCGGCAGGGGGTGGGAGACCCAGTACTTC.

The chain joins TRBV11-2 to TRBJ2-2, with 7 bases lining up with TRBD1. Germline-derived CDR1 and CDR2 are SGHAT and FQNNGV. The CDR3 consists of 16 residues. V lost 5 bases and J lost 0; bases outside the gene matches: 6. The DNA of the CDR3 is TGTGCCAGCAGCACTCGACAGGGATCGAACACCGGGGAGCTGTTTTTT. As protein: CASSTRQGSNTGELFF.

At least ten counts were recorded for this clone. The CDR3 spells CASSRGADTQYF. CDR3 sequence (DNA): TGTGCCAGCAGCAGAGGCGCAGATACGCAGTATTTT. The rearrangement links TRBV9 to TRBJ2-3, with D hard to call. CDR1 SGDLS and CDR2 YYNGEE come from the germline V gene. CDR3 size: 12 residues. Deletions cut 4 bases from V and 4 bases from J, with 7 bases between.

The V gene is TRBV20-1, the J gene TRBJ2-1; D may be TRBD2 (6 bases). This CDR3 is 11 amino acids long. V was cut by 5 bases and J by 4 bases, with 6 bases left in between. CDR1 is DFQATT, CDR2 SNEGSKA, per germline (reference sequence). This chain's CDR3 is CSAGTYNEQFF. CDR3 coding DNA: TGCAGTGCTGGGACTTACAATGAGCAGTTCTTC.

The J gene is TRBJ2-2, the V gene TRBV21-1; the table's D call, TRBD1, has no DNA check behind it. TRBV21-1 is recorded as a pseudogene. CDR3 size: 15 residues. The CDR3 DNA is TGTGCCAGCAGCAAAGTTAACAGCTTAACCGGGGAGCTGTTTTTT. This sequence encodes CASSKVNSLTGELFF.

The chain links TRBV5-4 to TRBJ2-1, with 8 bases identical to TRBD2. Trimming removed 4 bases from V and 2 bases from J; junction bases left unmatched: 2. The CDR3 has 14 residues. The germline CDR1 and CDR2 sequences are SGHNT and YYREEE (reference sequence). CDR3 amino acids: CASSLGGAYNEQFF. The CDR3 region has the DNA TGTGCCAGCAGCCTCGGGGGGGCCTACAATGAGCAGTTCTTC.

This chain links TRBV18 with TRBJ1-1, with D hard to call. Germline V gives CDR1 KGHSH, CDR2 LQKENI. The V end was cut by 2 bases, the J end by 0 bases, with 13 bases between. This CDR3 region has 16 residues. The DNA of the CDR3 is TGTGCCAGCTCACCAGGAGAGGGCAGGCTGAACACTGAAGCTTTCTTT. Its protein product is CASSPGEGRLNTEAFF.

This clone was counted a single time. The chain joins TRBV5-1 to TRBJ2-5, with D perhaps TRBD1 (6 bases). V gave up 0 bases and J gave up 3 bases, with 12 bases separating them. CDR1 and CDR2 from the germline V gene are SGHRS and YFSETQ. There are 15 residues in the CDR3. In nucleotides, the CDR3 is TGCGCCAGCAGCTTGGGTACAGGGCTGGAAGAGACCCAGTACTTC. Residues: CASSLGTGLEETQYF. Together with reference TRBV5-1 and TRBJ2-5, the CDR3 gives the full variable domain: KAGVTQTPRYLIKTRGQQVTLSCSPISGHRSVSWYQQTPGQGLQFLFEYFSETQRNKGNFPGRFSGRQFSNSRSEMNVSTLELGDSALYLCASSLGTGLEETQYFGPGTRLLVL.

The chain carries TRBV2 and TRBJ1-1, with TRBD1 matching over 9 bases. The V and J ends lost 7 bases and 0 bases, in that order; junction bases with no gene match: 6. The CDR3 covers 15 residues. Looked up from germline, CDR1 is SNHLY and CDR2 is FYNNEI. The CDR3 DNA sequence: TGTGCCAGCAAGATACAGGGGGCCATGAACACTGAAGCTTTCTTT. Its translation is CASKIQGAMNTEAFF.

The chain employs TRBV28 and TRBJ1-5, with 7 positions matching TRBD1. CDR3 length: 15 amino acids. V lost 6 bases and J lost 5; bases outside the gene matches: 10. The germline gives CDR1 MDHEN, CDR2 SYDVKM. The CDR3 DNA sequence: TGTGCCAGCAGCTTCCCCCGACAGGGCTATCAGCCCCAGCATTTT. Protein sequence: CASSFPRQGYQPQHF.

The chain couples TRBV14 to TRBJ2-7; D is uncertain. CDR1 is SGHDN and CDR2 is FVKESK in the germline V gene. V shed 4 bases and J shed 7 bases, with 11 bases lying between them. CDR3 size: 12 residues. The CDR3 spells CASSPHGQEQYF. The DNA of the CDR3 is TGTGCCAGCAGCCCCCACGGTCAAGAGCAGTACTTC. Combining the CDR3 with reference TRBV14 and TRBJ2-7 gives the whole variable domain EAGVTQFPSHSVIEKGQTVTLRCDPISGHDNLYWYRRVMGKEIKFLLHFVKESKQDESGMPNNRFLAERTGGTYSTLKVQPAELEDSGVYFCASSPHGQEQYFGPGTRLTVT.